The next 9 T cell receptor beta chains were all read from a single sample in a study of blood T cell repertoires in COVID-19. Libraries were prepared by immunoSEQ multiplex PCR; TCRdb keeps only in-frame clonotypes and omits some of them. The profile shows over 200,000 clones, around 86% of them singletons. Sequencing was performed on PBMCs or T cells enriched from blood (not recorded which). The receptors come from a woman aged 45-59 years with acute COVID-19.

This chain links TRBV11-2 with TRBJ2-2; 8 bases fit TRBD1. J was trimmed by 6 bases and V by 5 bases; bases with no gene match: 2. The CDR3 totals 13 residues. CDR1 is SGHAT, CDR2 FQNNGV, per germline. The CDR3 is CASSQGAAGELFF. CDR3 nucleotides: TGTGCCAGCAGCCAGGGGGCGGCCGGGGAGCTGTTTTTT.

The chain joins TRBV3-1 (or the pseudogene TRBV3-2) to TRBJ1-4; TRBD1 agrees at 8 bases. Trimming cost V 2 bases and J 8 bases; bases outside gene matches: 7. Germline lookup yields CDR1 LGHDT and CDR2 YNNKEL (reference sequence). There are 15 residues in the CDR3. CDR3 DNA: TGTGCCAGCAGCCAAAGGACAGGGAATAGCGAAAAACTGTTTTTT. As protein: CASSQRTGNSEKLFF.

The CDR3 DNA reads TGTGCCAGCAGAATAATCGGGGTCGGCACTGAAGCTTTCTTT. Protein: CASRIIGVGTEAFF. This chain uses TRBV27 with TRBJ1-1; D is undetermined. CDR1 is MNHEY, CDR2 SMNVEV, per germline (reference sequence). The CDR3 is 14 amino acids. With 6 bases removed from V and 4 bases from J, the gap between germline ends came to 15 bases.

This chain connects TRBV7-9 to TRBJ2-2; D is unresolved. The CDR3 has 16 residues. Looked up from germline, CDR1 is SEHNR and CDR2 is FQNEAQ (reference sequence). V lost 3 bases and J 0 bases, leaving 11 bases between the germline ends. The CDR3 sequence is CASSFIDFTNTGELFF. The CDR3 DNA reads TGTGCCAGCAGCTTCATCGACTTTACGAACACCGGGGAGCTGTTTTTT.

The chain combines TRBV6-1 with TRBJ2-5, with D possibly being TRBD2 (5 bases). The CDR3 is made up of 16 amino acids. Germline lookup yields CDR1 MNHNS and CDR2 SASEGT. V lost 4 bases to trimming and J lost 5 bases, with 20 bases between them. CDR3 nucleotides: TGTGCCAGCAGTGGAGGGTTTTCCTCCGGTTGGGAGACCCAGTACTTC. This gives the protein CASSGGFSSGWETQYF.

The rearrangement joins TRBV18 to TRBJ1-5; D is uncertain. The germline CDR1 and CDR2 sequences are KGHSH and LQKENI. Trimming pared 5 bases from V and 3 bases from J, leaving 14 bases between. The CDR3 is made up of 15 amino acids. CDR3 sequence: CASSSLEGYNQPQHF. CDR3 DNA sequence: TGTGCCAGCTCATCGCTAGAGGGATACAATCAGCCCCAGCATTTT.

The V and J genes are TRBV19 and TRBJ2-3; TRBD2 might be the D (5 bases). Germline values: CDR1 LNHDA, CDR2 SQIVND (reference sequence). Deletions cut 1 base from V and 2 bases from J, with 10 bases between. This CDR3 region has 15 residues. The CDR3 region is CASSIGTRNTDTQYF. For the CDR3, the DNA is TGTGCCAGTAGTATAGGTACTAGAAACACAGATACGCAGTATTTT.

V usage is TRBV28 and J usage is TRBJ1-6, with 8 bases that match TRBD1. CDR1 is MDHEN and CDR2 is SYDVKM in the germline V gene. This CDR3 is built from 19 residues. V lost 4 bases, J lost 0 bases, and 11 bases stayed unmatched. CDR3 sequence: CASSSKTGVPPSYNSPLHF. For the CDR3, the DNA is TGTGCCAGCAGTTCCAAGACAGGGGTACCCCCCTCCTATAATTCACCCCTCCACTTT. Supplemented by reference TRBV28 and TRBJ1-6, the full variable domain reads DVKVTQSSRYLVKRTGEKVFLECVQDMDHENMFWYRQDPGLGLRLIYFSYDVKMKEKGDIPEGYSVSREKKERFSLILESASTNQTSMYLCASSSKTGVPPSYNSPLHFGNGTRLTVT.

V and J are TRBV5-5 and TRBJ1-4; TRBD1 aligns across 7 bases. The CDR3 loop spans 17 amino acids. Trimming took 3 bases from V and 7 from J; bases not matched to a gene: 15. The V gene's germline CDR1 is SGHKS and CDR2 YYEKEE (reference sequence). For the CDR3, the DNA is TGTGCCAGCAGCTCCCTCTCAGGTCCGGGACAGCTTGAAAAACTGTTTTTT. It specifies CASSSLSGPGQLEKLFF.